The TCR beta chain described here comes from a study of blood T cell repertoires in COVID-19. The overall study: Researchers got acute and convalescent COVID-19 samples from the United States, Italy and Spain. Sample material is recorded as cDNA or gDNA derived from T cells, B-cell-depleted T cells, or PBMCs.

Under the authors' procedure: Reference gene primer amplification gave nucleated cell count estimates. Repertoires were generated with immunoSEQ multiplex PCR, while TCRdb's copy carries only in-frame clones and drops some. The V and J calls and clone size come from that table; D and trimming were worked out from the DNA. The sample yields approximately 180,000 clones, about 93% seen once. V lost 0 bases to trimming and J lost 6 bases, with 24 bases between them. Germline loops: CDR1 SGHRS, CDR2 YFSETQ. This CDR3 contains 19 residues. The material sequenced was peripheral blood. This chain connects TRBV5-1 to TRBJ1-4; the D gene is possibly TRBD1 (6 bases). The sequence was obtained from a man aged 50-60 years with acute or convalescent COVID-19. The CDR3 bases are TGCGCCAGCAGCTTGGGGTGGGACAAGGCCCAACATGAATATGAAAAACTGTTTTTT. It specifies CASSLGWDKAQHEYEKLFF.